The following is a T cell receptor beta chain sequence with its context. Its target is not known. These data belong to a study of identical twins. The germline gives CDR1 MNHEY, CDR2 SMNVEV (reference sequence). The CDR3 length is 15 residues. V lost 4 bases and J 5 bases, leaving 16 bases between the germline ends. Whole-study findings and limits: A cross-sectional statistical analysis, not follow-up of the same donors, supported the conclusions. Invariant cells of the MAIT and iNKT types might have partly distorted the zero-insertion analyses.

TCRdb re-called the 5' RACE reads with MiXCR, one entry per CDR3 protein. This sample yields fewer than 550,000 distinct CDR3 sequences, of which 13% to 15% are seen a single time; about 0.4% belongs to the top ten. These same records also appear under a second study, on yellow fever vaccine responses in identical twins.

The source material was CD4+ T cells sorted from blood. This clonotype was obtained from a woman younger than 30 in good health. The rearrangement uses TRBV27 and TRBJ2-3; D may match TRBD1 or TRBD2 (5 bases each). In DNA form, the CDR3 reads TGTGCCAGCAGTTCCTCGGGGCCAAGGGGAGATACGCAGTATTTT. Encoded protein: CASSSSGPRGDTQYF.